This T cell receptor beta chain came from a study of blood T cell repertoires in COVID-19. Data came from immunoSEQ multiplex PCR; TCRdb stores just in-frame clones and leaves some out. Here the sample spans approximately 340,000 clones, approximately 90% being singletons. This CDR3 is built from 20 residues. Per the germline V gene, CDR1 is SGHRS and CDR2 is YFSETQ. V lost 0 bases, J lost 0 bases, and 23 bases lay in between. The chain carries TRBV5-1 and TRBJ2-3, with D possibly matching TRBD1 (5 bases). This clonotype was sampled from a woman between 35 and 50 years old who had been exposed to COVID-19. What was sequenced was PBMCs or T cells enriched from blood (not recorded which). The CDR3 is CASSLDASFVRGASTDTQYF. CDR3 in DNA: TGCGCCAGCAGCTTGGATGCTAGTTTCGTGCGTGGGGCGAGCACAGATACGCAGTATTTT.